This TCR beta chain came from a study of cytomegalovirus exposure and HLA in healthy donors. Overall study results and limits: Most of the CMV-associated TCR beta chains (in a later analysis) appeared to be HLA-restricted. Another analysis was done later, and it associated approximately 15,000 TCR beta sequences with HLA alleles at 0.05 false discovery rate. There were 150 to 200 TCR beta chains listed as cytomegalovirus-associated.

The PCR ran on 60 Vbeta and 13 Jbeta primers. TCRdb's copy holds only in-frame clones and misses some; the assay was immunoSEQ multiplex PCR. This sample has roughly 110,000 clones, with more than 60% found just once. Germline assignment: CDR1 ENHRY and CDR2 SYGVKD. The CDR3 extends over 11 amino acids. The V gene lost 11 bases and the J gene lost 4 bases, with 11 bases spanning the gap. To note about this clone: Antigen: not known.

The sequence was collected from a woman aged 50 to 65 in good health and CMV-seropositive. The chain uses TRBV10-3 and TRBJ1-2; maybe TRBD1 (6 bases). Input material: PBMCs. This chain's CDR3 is CALGGAYGYTF. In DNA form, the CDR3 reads TGTGCCCTGGGGGGGGCCTATGGCTACACCTTC.